This passage covers 27 T cell receptor beta chains from one sample sequenced in a study of T-cell reconstitution after alpha-beta-depleted transplantation in children. Unique molecular identifiers were used to barcode this TCRbeta library. TCRdb passed the PCR reads through MiXCR, listing each CDR3 protein once. The top ten clones hold 14% of a sample with around 490,000 distinct CDR3 sequences, approximately 10% of them seen once. This sample comprised PBMCs, mostly from graft donor cells, obtained 180 days after TCRalphabeta/CD19-depleted stem cell transplant. The source of these receptors is a female patient aged 2-10 years who had a stem cell transplant for aplastic anemia, so the T cells may come from the graft donor.

This clonotype has just a few counts. The gene calls are TRBV29-1 and TRBJ2-7, with D perhaps matching TRBD1 (6 bases). Germline CDR1 is SQVTM and CDR2 is ANQGSEA. This CDR3 has 11 amino acids. Trimming cost V 5 bases and J 3 bases, with 8 bases left between them. The CDR3 DNA follows: TGCAGCGTTAAACAGGGCTACGAGCAGTACGTC. Residues: CSVKQGYEQYV.

This chain links TRBV6-5 with TRBJ1-1; D ambiguous. This CDR3 spans 15 amino acids. V shed 2 bases and J shed 0 bases, with 10 bases lying between them. Germline-derived CDR1 and CDR2 are MNHEY and SVGAGI. Written as DNA, the CDR3 is TGTGCCAGCAGTTACGGTTACAGAATGAACACTGAAGCTTTCTTT. Protein sequence: CASSYGYRMNTEAFF.

This clonotype was seen ten or more times. The CDR3 nucleotides are TGTGCCAGCAGTTTGCGGGCAGGGGACTACGAGCAGTACTTC. Protein product: CASSLRAGDYEQYF. The chain links TRBV27 to TRBJ2-7, with a weak D call TRBD1 (6 bases). The V gene's germline CDR1 is MNHEY and CDR2 SMNVEV (reference sequence). This CDR3 contains 14 residues. V lost 3 bases and J lost 3, with 12 bases in between.

This clonotype was seen a handful of times. The chain is built from TRBV4-3 and TRBJ1-5; no definite D call. The V and J ends lost 0 bases and 1 base respectively, with 7 bases between them. CDR1 and CDR2 from the germline V gene are LGHNA and YSLEER. The CDR3 covers 15 residues. CDR3 region: CASSQDSVSNQPQHF. CDR3 coding DNA: TGCGCCAGCAGCCAAGATTCGGTGAGCAATCAGCCCCAGCATTTT.

On this clonotype itself: No conserved phenylalanine or tryptophan ends this CDR3, so it is likely a read error. The chain employs TRBV12-3 or TRBV12-4 and TRBJ2-7, with D uncertain. This CDR3 has 14 residues. V was trimmed by 6 bases and J by 2 bases, leaving 14 bases between them. The chain's CDR3 is CASSVRHRPYEQYC. CDR3 sequence (DNA): TGTGCCAGCAGCGTCCGGCACAGACCCTACGAGCAGTACTGC.

The chain uses TRBV13 and TRBJ1-1; 7 nucleotides match TRBD1. CDR3 length equals 17 residues. V was pared by 5 bases and J by 4 bases, with 16 bases of the junction left unmatched. CDR1 is PRHDT, CDR2 FYEKMQ, per germline (reference sequence). The CDR3 loop is CASSHEGNRGEVTEAFF. The CDR3 DNA follows: TGTGCCAGCAGCCACGAGGGGAACAGGGGAGAGGTCACTGAAGCTTTCTTT.

Details on this clonotype: A much larger clone lies one base from this, so it may be a read error. The chain couples TRBV12-3 or TRBV12-4 to TRBJ2-7; 11 bases fit TRBD2. This CDR3 has 14 amino acids. CDR3 sequence reads: CVSSVTSGAYEQYF. The CDR3 coding sequence is TGTGTCAGCAGTGTGACTAGCGGGGCCTACGAGCAGTACTTC.

There are a few counts of this clonotype. The chain recombines TRBV28 with TRBJ1-3; D is perhaps TRBD1 (6 bases). The germline V and J ends were trimmed by 6 bases and 3 bases, with 12 bases remaining between them. This CDR3 comprises 14 residues. Germline CDR1 is MDHEN and CDR2 is SYDVKM. The DNA of the CDR3 is TGTGCCAGCAGACCCACAGGGCTTGGAAACACCATATATTTT. Translating gives CASRPTGLGNTIYF.

This clonotype has only one observation. The rearrangement links TRBV28 to TRBJ2-7; D is unclear. CDR1 is MDHEN, CDR2 SYDVKM, per germline. V lost 3 bases and J 5 bases, leaving 14 bases between the germline ends. The CDR3 contains 14 residues. This chain's CDR3 is CASSFPTDTHEQYF. The CDR3 DNA reads as TGTGCCAGCAGTTTCCCGACGGATACCCACGAGCAGTACTTC.

This rearrangement joins TRBV24-1 to TRBJ2-3, with D possibly TRBD1 on 5 matching bases. Trimming took off 7 bases at V and 2 bases at J, with 12 bases between the two ends. Germline CDR1 and CDR2: KGHDR and SFDVKD. The CDR3 runs 14 residues. CDR3 bases: TGTGCCACCAGGGGGCCCGCAGCCACAGATACGCAGTATTTT. Protein product: CATRGPAATDTQYF.

The V and J genes are TRBV5-1 and TRBJ1-1; 7 positions match TRBD1. Germline V CDR1 and CDR2: SGHRS, YFSETQ. The CDR3 is 15 residues long. Trimming cost V 0 bases and J 4 bases; bases outside gene matches: 6. The CDR3 DNA reads as TGCGCCAGCAGCTTGGCCGACAGGGTGAGCACTGAAGCTTTCTTT. Residues: CASSLADRVSTEAFF.

About this clonotype itself: A much larger clone differs by one base, so this may be a read error. The chain couples TRBV25-1 to TRBJ2-1, with D unclear. CDR1 and CDR2 (germline): MGHDK, SYGVNS. The CDR3 runs to 14 residues. The DNA for the CDR3 is TGTGTCAGCAGTGAATTCAGATTGGACAATGAGCAGTTCTTC. Its translation: CVSSEFRLDNEQFF.

This clonotype was recorded a few times. The chain couples TRBV20-1 to TRBJ2-3; D unresolved. There are 15 residues in the CDR3. V lost 3 bases to trimming and J lost 4 bases, with 17 bases between them. Per germline, CDR1 DFQATT and CDR2 SNEGSKA (reference sequence). The CDR3 spells CSASPRQRSSDTQYF. The CDR3 DNA reads TGCAGTGCTAGTCCCAGGCAGAGATCCTCAGATACGCAGTATTTT.

Details on this clonotype: A clone one base away is much larger, so this may be a read error. The chain joins TRBV29-1 to TRBJ2-7; a weak D match, TRBD2 (5 bases). This CDR3 is built from 12 residues. Germline V CDR1 and CDR2: SQVTM, ANQGSEA. Trimming cost V 3 bases and J 3 bases, with 9 bases left between them. The CDR3 sequence: CSVEDGLYEQYF. In DNA form, the CDR3 reads TGCAGCGTTGAGGACGGACTCTACGAGCAGTACTTC.

The chain employs TRBV7-2 and TRBJ1-6, with 8 bases that match TRBD1. Germline V gene data show CDR1 as SGHTA and CDR2 as FQGNSA. This CDR3 spans 16 amino acids. With V trimmed by 1 base and J by 3 bases, 2 bases remained unmatched. The CDR3 spells CASSLGTGGYNSPLHF. The CDR3 nucleotides read TGTGCCAGCAGCTTAGGAACAGGGGGCTATAATTCACCCCTCCACTTT.

As for this clonotype: One end of the junction does not line up with germline, which may come from a read error. This rearrangement joins TRBV20-1 to TRBJ2-4; the D call may be TRBD1 or TRBD2 (6 bases each). Germline CDR1 and CDR2: DFQATT and SNEGSKA (reference sequence). CDR3 length: 17 residues. DNA of the CDR3: TGCAGTGCCAAGTGGAGGGGGTCGGCTCTAGCCAAAAACAGTCAGTACTTC. This sequence encodes CSAKWRGSALAKNSQYF.

J is TRBJ1-6 and V is TRBV7-3, with TRBD1 matching over 8 bases. The V segment lost 4 bases and the J segment 6 bases; nucleotides outside the gene matches: 5. CDR1 is SGHTA and CDR2 is FQGTGA in the germline V gene. This CDR3 is 15 amino acids long. CDR3 coding DNA: TGTGCCAGCAGCTCAGGGGGCTTCGGTAATTCACCCCTCCACTTT. It encodes CASSSGGFGNSPLHF.

There are many counts of this clonotype. The rearrangement uses TRBV7-2 and TRBJ2-5; D gene ambiguous. CDR1 and CDR2 from the germline V gene are SGHTA and FQGNSA. The CDR3 consists of 11 residues. The V and J ends lost 8 bases and 1 base respectively, with 5 bases between them. CDR3 region: CASGLQETQYF. The CDR3 DNA reads TGTGCCAGCGGGCTCCAAGAGACCCAGTACTTC.

The chain couples TRBV20-1 to TRBJ1-2; perhaps TRBD1 as D (6 bases). V was clipped by 1 base and J by 2 bases, with 14 bases between them. The CDR3 is 15 amino acids. Germline V lookup: CDR1 DFQATT, CDR2 SNEGSKA (reference sequence). CDR3: CSARGGGRVNYGYTF. CDR3 in DNA: TGCAGTGCTAGAGGAGGGGGTAGGGTCAACTATGGCTACACCTTC.

The chain has TRBV14 and TRBJ1-2; D uncertain. The CDR3 consists of 14 residues. Germline V gene lookup returns CDR1 SGHDN and CDR2 FVKESK. Deletions cut 3 bases from V and 6 bases from J, with 14 bases between. The CDR3 nucleotides read TGTGCCAGCAGCCACAAAAGGGCGGAAGATGGCTACACCTTC. This translates into CASSHKRAEDGYTF. Combining the CDR3 with reference TRBV14 and TRBJ1-2 gives the whole variable domain EAGVTQFPSHSVIEKGQTVTLRCDPISGHDNLYWYRRVMGKEIKFLLHFVKESKQDESGMPNNRFLAERTGGTYSTLKVQPAELEDSGVYFCASSHKRAEDGYTFGSGTRLTVV.

The chain carries TRBV29-1 and TRBJ1-5; D might be TRBD1 (5 bases). Germline CDR1 is SQVTM and CDR2 is ANQGSEA. The V and J ends lost 6 bases and 3 bases respectively, with 12 bases between them. The CDR3 has 13 amino acids. The CDR3 sequence is CSVTQGFNQPQHF. Written as DNA, the CDR3 is TGCAGCGTCACTCAGGGTTTCAATCAGCCCCAGCATTTT.

The chain employs TRBV6-2 or TRBV6-3 and TRBJ1-1, with a weak D call TRBD1 (5 bases). The CDR3 totals 14 residues. V was cut by 6 bases and J by 4 bases, with 15 bases left in between. CDR1 and CDR2 (germline): MNHEY, SVGEGT. The CDR3 loop is CASRHPGRVTEAFF. In DNA form, the CDR3 reads TGTGCCAGCAGACACCCAGGGAGGGTCACTGAAGCTTTCTTT.

This clonotype showed up many times. The chain carries TRBV12-3 or TRBV12-4 and TRBJ2-3, with D perhaps assigned TRBD1 or TRBD2 (6 bases each). With 6 bases removed from V and 5 bases from J, the gap between germline ends came to 9 bases. This CDR3 spans 12 amino acids. The CDR3 protein is CASREGVDTQYF. CDR3 bases: TGTGCCAGCAGGGAGGGGGTAGATACGCAGTATTTT.

CDR3 region: CSVEPRVNGRAEAFF. Here the CDR3 DNA reads TGCAGCGTTGAACCTCGGGTCAATGGTCGCGCTGAAGCTTTCTTT. This chain joins TRBV29-1 and TRBJ1-1; D ambiguous. The CDR3 has 15 residues. CDR1 and CDR2 from the germline V gene are SQVTM and ANQGSEA. Trimming removed 2 bases at V and 6 bases at J, with 19 bases between.

This clonotype was seen only a few times. The CDR3 region has the DNA TGTGCCAGCAGCTTAAACAACGAGCAGTACTTC. Amino acids: CASSLNNEQYF. The chain links TRBV7-6 to TRBJ2-7, with unresolved D. In germline, CDR1 is SGHVS, CDR2 FNYEAQ. This CDR3 has 11 amino acids. Trimming took 2 bases from V and 5 from J, leaving 4 bases between them.

This clonotype was seen a few times. The chain is built from TRBV6-1 and TRBJ2-1, with D possibly called TRBD1 or TRBD2 (5 bases each). Trimming left V 4 bases short and J 4 bases short, with 8 bases between. Germline-derived CDR1 and CDR2 are MNHNS and SASEGT. The CDR3 contains 13 residues. Written as DNA, the CDR3 is TGTGCCAGCAGTGGGGGGTGGTACAATGAGCAGTTCTTC. Protein: CASSGGWYNEQFF.

This chain links TRBV11-1 with TRBJ2-7; TRBD1 matches at 7 bases. This CDR3 has 18 residues. Germline trimming cut 5 bases from V and 0 bases from J; bases unmatched to any gene: 16. Germline V gives CDR1 SGHAT, CDR2 FQDESV (reference sequence). The CDR3 bases are TGTGCCAGCAGCACGCAGACAGGGTTCCCGACCTCCTCCTACGAGCAGTACGTC. Translation: CASSTQTGFPTSSYEQYV.